Below are 17 T cell receptor beta chains sequenced from a single sample in a study of blood T cell repertoires in COVID-19. Sequenced by immunoSEQ multiplex PCR; TCRdb stores in-frame clones only, minus some. The table lists some 230,000 clones, approximately 85% of them singletons. The sequenced sample consisted of peripheral blood. Receptors originate from a woman older than 75 with COVID-19, enrolled during active disease.

CDR3 protein: CASSETAQGETQYF. In DNA form, the CDR3 reads TGTGCCAGCAGTGAAACAGCCCAGGGGGAGACCCAGTACTTC. The chain recombines TRBV2 with TRBJ2-5, with TRBD1 as a possible D gene (6 bases). Trimming took 2 bases from V and 5 from J, leaving 12 bases between them. The CDR3 has 14 amino acids. CDR1 SNHLY and CDR2 FYNNEI come from the germline V gene.

This CDR3 is CASSSTLLAGSLYEQYF. The CDR3 nucleotides read TGTGCCAGCAGTTCTACCCTACTAGCGGGATCCCTCTACGAGCAGTACTTC. V and J are TRBV6-2 or TRBV6-3 and TRBJ2-7; 10 bases are shared with TRBD2. V lost 4 bases and J lost 3; bases outside the gene matches: 12. Germline V gives CDR1 MNHEY, CDR2 SVGEGT. This CDR3 comprises 17 residues.

This chain joins TRBV11-3 and TRBJ2-7; 12 nucleotides agree with TRBD1. Losses at the gene ends were 5 bases for V and 7 bases for J; bases not matched to a gene: 9. Germline CDR1 is SGHNT and CDR2 is YENEEA. The CDR3 length is 15 residues. CDR3 sequence: CASSAAGTGGREQYF. CDR3 sequence (DNA): TGTGCCAGCAGCGCGGCCGGGACAGGGGGCAGGGAGCAGTACTTC.

Turning to this clone: The limits of the CDR3 on the DNA are not certain, so only TCRdb's listed CDR3 is given. The genes are TRBV7-3 and TRBJ2-5; the D call in the table, TRBD1, was not verified against the DNA. The CDR3 is 16 amino acids in total, end residues counted. The germline V gene encodes CDR1 SGHTA and CDR2 FQGTGA. This CDR3 is CASSFGPGQGQETQYF.

The chain links TRBV28 to TRBJ1-2; unclear D gene. This CDR3 is 14 amino acids long. V was clipped by 1 base and J by 2 bases, with 8 bases between them. Germline V lookup: CDR1 MDHEN, CDR2 SYDVKM. CDR3 nucleotides: TGTGCCAGCAGTTTATTTACAGAAAACTATGGCTACACCTTC. Translated: CASSLFTENYGYTF.

The J gene is TRBJ1-1, the V gene TRBV19, with 8 bases identical to TRBD1. Trimming took 3 bases from V and 4 from J; bases not matched to a gene: 10. The CDR3 totals 16 residues. From germline, CDR1 is LNHDA and CDR2 SQIVND (reference sequence). CDR3 nucleotides: TGTGCCAGTAGTATGGTCAACAGGGGGAAGGTCACTGAAGCTTTCTTT. Its protein is CASSMVNRGKVTEAFF.

The chain recombines TRBV7-3 with TRBJ2-3, with 11 positions matching TRBD2. V lost 5 bases to trimming and J lost 4 bases; unmatched junction nucleotides: 5. The CDR3 is made up of 15 amino acids. Germline V gene data show CDR1 as SGHTA and CDR2 as FQGTGA. The CDR3 DNA is TGTGCCAGCAGCCATTATAGCGGGGGGGCAGATACGCAGTATTTT. The encoded protein is CASSHYSGGADTQYF. Supplemented by reference TRBV7-3 and TRBJ2-3, the full variable domain reads GAGVSQTPSNKVTEKGKYVELRCDPISGHTALYWYRQSLGQGPEFLIYFQGTGAADDSGLPNDRFFAVRPEGSVSTLKIQRTERGDSAVYLCASSHYSGGADTQYFGPGTRLTVL.

This clone was seen only a few times. The rearrangement links TRBV25-1 to TRBJ2-3; 8 bases line up with TRBD2. V was pared by 1 base and J by 6 bases, with 6 bases of the junction left unmatched. The CDR3 has 15 amino acids. CDR1 is MGHDK, CDR2 SYGVNS, per germline. This chain's CDR3 is CASSESLGLADTQYF. The CDR3 DNA reads as TGTGCCAGCAGTGAATCCCTCGGACTAGCCGATACGCAGTATTTT.

The V and J genes are TRBV3-1 (or the pseudogene TRBV3-2) and TRBJ1-6, with 7 bases that match TRBD1. V lost 4 bases and J lost 6; bases outside the gene matches: 3. CDR3 length: 14 residues. Germline V gives CDR1 LGHDT, CDR2 YNNKEL (reference sequence). CDR3 nucleotide sequence: TGTGCCAGCAGCCTGGGACAGTTTAATTCACCCCTCCACTTT. Protein product: CASSLGQFNSPLHF.

The chain recombines TRBV5-4 with TRBJ2-1; 10 bases line up with TRBD1. Germline lookup yields CDR1 SGHNT and CDR2 YYREEE (reference sequence). The V segment lost 3 bases and the J segment 5 bases; nucleotides outside the gene matches: 5. The CDR3 covers 15 residues. CDR3 loop: CASSSGTGANNEQFF. The CDR3 DNA reads TGTGCCAGCAGCTCCGGGACAGGGGCTAACAATGAGCAGTTCTTC.

This sequence joins TRBV21-1 and TRBJ1-2; the D segment call TRBD1 is taken from the table without a DNA check. TRBV21-1 has pseudogene status. This CDR3 contains 20 residues. CDR3 nucleotides: TGTGCCAGCAGCAATAAAGAGGGACAGGGGGCGAACTATATCGACTATGGCTACACCTTC. Translating gives CASSNKEGQGANYIDYGYTF.

The J gene is TRBJ1-1, the V gene TRBV19; 8 nucleotides align to TRBD1. CDR1 LNHDA and CDR2 SQIVND come from the germline V gene (reference sequence). The CDR3 consists of 14 residues. V lost 8 bases, J lost 0 bases, and 5 bases stayed unmatched. CDR3 nucleotides: TGTGCCAGTCGGGACAGGCCCATGAACACTGAAGCTTTCTTT. Translation: CASRDRPMNTEAFF.

This clone was counted only a few times. V usage is TRBV30 and J usage is TRBJ1-2; 11 bases map to TRBD1. Germline CDR1 reads GTSNPN; CDR2 reads SVGIG (reference sequence). This CDR3 is built from 13 residues. V dropped 4 bases and J dropped 8; count of bases not matched to a gene: 6. This CDR3 reads CAWKDRGQEGYTF. The CDR3 DNA is TGTGCCTGGAAGGACAGGGGGCAGGAGGGCTACACCTTC. Full variable domain (outside the CDR3, taken from reference TRBV30 and TRBJ1-2): SQTIHQWPATLVQPVGSPLSLECTVEGTSNPNLYWYRQAAGRGLQLLFYSVGIGQISSEVPQNLSASRPQDRQFILSSKKLLLSDSGFYLCAWKDRGQEGYTFGSGTRLTVV.

The rearrangement joins TRBV6-5 to TRBJ1-5; no reliable D call. This CDR3 has 13 amino acids. V lost 0 bases and J lost 7, with 7 bases in between. Germline values: CDR1 MNHEY, CDR2 SVGAGI. The CDR3 spells CASSYSREQPQHF. The CDR3 DNA sequence: TGTGCCAGCAGTTACTCGAGAGAGCAGCCCCAGCATTTT.

This clone came up once. The V call is TRBV27, the J call TRBJ1-1, with D hard to call. Germline values: CDR1 MNHEY, CDR2 SMNVEV (reference sequence). Between the trimmed V and J ends, which lost 5 bases and 10 bases, there was a span of 11 bases. The CDR3 has 11 amino acids. The chain's CDR3 is CASSHASVAFF. In DNA form, the CDR3 reads TGTGCCAGCAGTCACGCCTCAGTAGCTTTCTTT.

This chain connects TRBV2 to TRBJ1-2; possibly TRBD1 for D (6 bases). The CDR3 has 12 amino acids. V lost 4 bases and J lost 8, with 11 bases in between. Germline V gene sequence: CDR1 SNHLY, CDR2 FYNNEI. In DNA, the CDR3 is TGTGCCAGCAGTGGTACAGGGATCGGCTACACCTTC. This gives the protein CASSGTGIGYTF.

The CDR3 coding sequence is TGCAGTGCTAGTGGGGACAGTAGCAATCAGCCCCAGCATTTT. Its protein is CSASGDSSNQPQHF. The chain uses TRBV20-1 and TRBJ1-5, with TRBD1 matching over 7 bases. V dropped 3 bases and J dropped 0; count of bases not matched to a gene: 2. The length of the CDR3 is 14 residues. Per germline, CDR1 DFQATT and CDR2 SNEGSKA (reference sequence).